A selection of T cell receptor beta chains follows, all from one sample in a study of OX40 agonist ivuxolimab in advanced cancers. Only in-frame clones appear in the TCRdb table, and some are missing; sequencing was by immunoSEQ multiplex PCR. The sample contains over 90,000 clones, approximately 87% of which appear only once. This specimen was CD4+ or CD8+ T cells sorted from blood, taken in a trial of the OX40 agonist ivuxolimab. These receptors came from an adult with an advanced solid tumor such as melanoma, head and neck, liver or kidney cancer. Both conserved end residues are trimmed from each CDR3.

v_gene	len	CDR3aa
TRBV5-1	14	ASSRKTSALYNEQF
TRBV2	14	ASSEWGGSSYNEQF
TRBV6-5	10	ASRTGYYEQY
TRBV18	14	ASSPGRGKEFYGYT
TRBV6-4	11	ASSADVGETQY
TRBV10-1	11	ATSSEVSYEQY
TRBV7-2	12	ASSLDPTNNEQF
TRBV11-2	11	ASSLGTQETQY
TRBV7-2	12	ASSQLGMDEKLF
TRBV7-9	12	ASSTRTGNEKLF
TRBV6-1	15	ASSVEGTLEIYNEQF
TRBV19	13	ASSIVADSNQPQH
TRBV28	10	ASSLRGYGYT
TRBV18	12	ASSPPSGVYGYT
TRBV6-1	11	ASSRTGNEKLF
TRBV11-1	13	ASSSLWPAPYQQY
TRBV7-2	12	ASSPHQMNTEAF
TRBV4-1	12	ASSQVSANYGYT
TRBV5-1	14	ASSPSGGLAKNIQY
TRBV15	16	ATSPSGGTARQKTEAF
TRBV6-1	17	ASSVELPLTWHGNQPQH
TRBV5-6	12	ASSLQLLYNEQF
TRBV7-2	13	ASTQGAVSYNEQF
TRBV21-1	15	ASRPGAIPCWNTEAF
TRBV7-2	14	ASSLGGSGVGETQY
TRBV4-1	14	ASSQAAGDLDTEAF
TRBV29-1	9	SVPAFDEQF
TRBV27	15	ASSRLAGGLSTDTQY
TRBV27	13	ASSLSGTGYTEAF
TRBV18	14	ASSPVAGPSQETQY
TRBV11-2	15	ASSLGRGDVGNQPQH
TRBV7-2	15	ASSDSQRRTSYNEQF
TRBV5-1	10	ASSPRGSPAF
TRBV19	18	ASSIYGTAVVAPGANVLT
TRBV6-1	13	ASSEMFQPNEKLF
TRBV4-2	12	ASSQERGSGEQY
TRBV6-5	13	ASSSGGAGQETQY
TRBV18	13	ASSFDGRREETQY
TRBV5-1	13	ASSLAVTFNYGYT
TRBV15	13	ATSREGQATDTQY
TRBV18	13	ASSQQGQLNYGYT
TRBV28	13	ASSLTGLANYGYT
TRBV18	15	ASSSRTGERSGNTIY
TRBV30	10	AWNGEVYGYT
TRBV19	14	ASSRGLADFWDTQY
TRBV6-4	12	ASRRPPRDYGYT
TRBV6-1	18	ASSEKGRGLWGQGISPLH
TRBV28	14	ASSRGGGPRGNTIY
TRBV7-6	13	ASSLRGGASTEAF
TRBV9	14	ASSVQAGGSTDTQY
TRBV6-4	13	ASSATGDYNSPLH
TRBV5-1	11	ASSRQGTETQY
TRBV6-5	11	ASSYSTDYGYT
TRBV5-5	12	ASSLINGGTEAF